This T cell receptor beta chain was recovered during a study of regulatory T cells in long-lasting Graves disease. The overall study: The term persistent Graves' disease signified upward of 5 years on antithyroid drugs with positive TSH receptor antibodies.

There are 14 residues in the CDR3. The germline V gene encodes CDR1 ENHRY and CDR2 SYGVKD. V was clipped by 4 bases and J by 6 bases; unmatched bases: 6. Indicated time point: persistent/refractory GD, antithyroid drugs over 5 years with positive TRAb. With RNA extracted from PBMCs as input, the TCR library was made. This clonotype appeared many times. The antigen is undetermined. Combining iRepertoire HTBI primers with Arm-PCR of CDR3 regions, the authors built TCR beta libraries. TCRdb used MiXCR to reprocess the multiplex PCR reads, holding one entry per CDR3 protein. The table lists more than 300,000 distinct CDR3 sequences, more than 20% of them singletons. The study's findings and limits: Sharing of public clonotypes was greater in persistent patients (more than 2,500) than in new patients (roughly 1,000). Thyroid tissue went unexamined; only peripheral blood was analyzed.

The sample in question was peripheral blood mononuclear cells (PBMCs), obtained when the disease was refractory, from a patient treated with antithyroid drugs. The gene calls are TRBV10-3 and TRBJ2-7, with 10 bases fitting TRBD1. This TCR was recovered from a woman aged 40 to 49 with Graves disease. The CDR3 bases are TGTGCCATCAGTGTAACGGACAGGGGGATCGAGCAGTACTTC. It codes for CAISVTDRGIEQYF.